These 22 T cell receptor beta chains were all obtained from the same sample, sequenced in a study of CD8+ T cells in alopecia areata. Isolated RNA was reverse transcribed into cDNA used as the sequencing template. Some clones are missing from TCRdb's copy, which holds only in-frame ones; the method was immunoSEQ multiplex PCR. The table records some 240,000 clones, about three fifths of them present only once. Treatment in this sample: oral pan-JAK inhibitor, 5-10 mg twice daily. Sequences were derived from CD4+ T cells sorted from blood, sampled at week 4, from a patient treated with tofacitinib. The receptors originated from a human donor with alopecia areata.

The chain combines TRBV5-1 with TRBJ2-1; 8 nucleotides match TRBD1. This CDR3 is 17 amino acids long. J was trimmed by 5 bases and V by 4 bases; bases with no gene match: 14. Per germline, CDR1 SGHRS and CDR2 YFSETQ. CDR3: CASSPDPNGTGNNEQFF. The CDR3 DNA follows: TGCGCCAGCAGCCCCGATCCAAACGGGACAGGCAACAATGAGCAGTTCTTC.

This chain joins TRBV30 and TRBJ2-4; unclear D gene. Germline CDR1 and CDR2: GTSNPN and SVGIG (reference sequence). The CDR3 totals 10 residues. Trimming pared 5 bases from V and 9 bases from J, leaving 8 bases between. CDR3 nucleotide sequence: TGTGCCTGGGGGAATACCATTCAGTACTTC. It encodes CAWGNTIQYF.

The chain joins TRBV29-1 to TRBJ2-1; TRBD1 agrees at 9 bases. Germline V gene sequence: CDR1 SQVTM, CDR2 ANQGSEA. J lost 0 bases, V lost 7 bases, and 13 bases had no gene match. The length of the CDR3 is 17 residues. CDR3: CSGLYRGRLSSYNEQFF. CDR3 nucleotide sequence: TGCAGCGGGTTATACAGGGGGCGCCTAAGCTCCTACAATGAGCAGTTCTTC.

Concerning this clone itself: Other DNA sequences in the same sample also yield this CDR3. The chain is built from TRBV12-5 and TRBJ2-2; no firm D call. This CDR3 spans 13 amino acids. In germline, CDR1 is LGHNT, CDR2 FRNRAP. The ends were cut back, 5 bases at V and 2 bases at J, with 6 bases in the middle. This CDR3 reads CASGLDNTGELFF. The CDR3 DNA reads TGTGCTAGTGGTCTCGACAACACCGGGGAGCTGTTTTTT.

This chain connects TRBV4-3 to TRBJ2-5; D unresolved. Germline CDR1 is LGHNA and CDR2 is YSLEER. This CDR3 is 13 amino acids long. V lost 4 bases, J lost 1 base, and 7 bases lay in between. CDR3 sequence reads: CASSLGSQETQYF. The CDR3, as DNA: TGCGCCAGCAGCCTCGGGTCCCAAGAGACCCAGTACTTC.

This clone was seen ten or more times. This chain connects TRBV7-8 to TRBJ2-5; TRBD2 agrees at 8 bases. Germline CDR1 is SGHVS and CDR2 is FQNEAQ. Losses at the gene ends were 5 bases for V and 0 bases for J; bases not matched to a gene: 8. CDR3 length: 16 amino acids. As DNA, the CDR3 is TGTGCCAGCAGCCTCAGCGGGGGATTATACCAAGAGACCCAGTACTTC. Translating gives CASSLSGGLYQETQYF.

The sample holds a few counts of this clone. The CDR3 DNA follows: TGTGCCAGCAGTGAACCTTCCCGCATCAATTCACCCCTCCACTTT. Translating gives CASSEPSRINSPLHF. The V and J genes are TRBV6-1 and TRBJ1-6; D gene uncertain. Trimming took off 2 bases at V and 7 bases at J, with 12 bases between the two ends. Germline values: CDR1 MNHNS, CDR2 SASEGT. The CDR3 runs to 15 residues.

This clone was counted between two and nine times. V usage is TRBV7-9 and J usage is TRBJ1-1, with D uncertain. Germline CDR1 reads SEHNR; CDR2 reads FQNEAQ (reference sequence). The germline V and J ends were trimmed by 3 bases and 5 bases, with 1 base remaining between them. This CDR3 has 10 residues. CDR3 region: CASSFTEAFF. The CDR3 DNA follows: TGTGCCAGCAGCTTTACTGAAGCTTTCTTT.

This clone has a single count. This chain uses TRBV5-6 with TRBJ2-3; D call uncertain. The CDR3 has 15 amino acids. Trimming pared 4 bases from V and 4 bases from J, leaving 16 bases between. The germline V gene encodes CDR1 SGHDT and CDR2 YYEEEE. CDR3 sequence reads: CASSLEGLQADTQYF. The CDR3 DNA follows: TGTGCCAGCAGCCTGGAAGGGCTGCAGGCAGATACGCAGTATTTT.

The chain uses TRBV11-2 and TRBJ2-7, with D possibly TRBD1 on 6 matching bases. In germline, CDR1 is SGHAT, CDR2 FQNNGV. This CDR3 is built from 14 residues. V was trimmed by 3 bases and J by 2 bases, leaving 11 bases between them. CDR3 region: CASSFWDKPYEQYF. For the CDR3, the DNA is TGTGCCAGCAGCTTTTGGGACAAACCCTACGAGCAGTACTTC.

This sequence joins TRBV25-1 and TRBJ2-2; D is perhaps TRBD1 (6 bases). CDR3 size: 14 residues. V lost 3 bases and J 7 bases, leaving 12 bases between the germline ends. Germline lookup yields CDR1 MGHDK and CDR2 SYGVNS. The CDR3 DNA sequence: TGTGCCAGCAGTGATGGTGGGGGCGGCGGGGAGCTGTTTTTT. Its protein is CASSDGGGGGELFF.

This clone has a handful of counts. The V call is TRBV29-1, the J call TRBJ2-5; D is unresolved. CDR1 is SQVTM, CDR2 ANQGSEA, per germline. The CDR3 is 12 residues long. Trimming took 5 bases from V and 1 from J, leaving 8 bases between them. CDR3 nucleotide sequence: TGCAGCGTTCTCCCGGGCCAAGAGACCCAGTACTTC. Translating it yields CSVLPGQETQYF.

This clone was seen a handful of times. The genes are TRBV7-8 and TRBJ2-2, with TRBD2 matching over 9 bases. The CDR3 is made up of 14 amino acids. The V gene's germline CDR1 is SGHVS and CDR2 FQNEAQ. J was trimmed by 6 bases and V by 2 bases; bases with no gene match: 1. Written as DNA, the CDR3 is TGTGCCAGCAGCTTACTAGCGGGGTCCGGGGAGCTGTTTTTT. Translated: CASSLLAGSGELFF.

The CDR3 spells CASTTVGVPGRQETQYF. The CDR3 region has the DNA TGTGCCAGCACAACCGTTGGGGTTCCTGGGAGGCAAGAGACCCAGTACTTC. This sequence joins TRBV5-6 and TRBJ2-5, with D perhaps matching TRBD2 (6 bases). V was shortened by 6 bases and J by 2 bases, with 23 bases between the two germline ends. CDR3 size: 17 residues. Germline CDR1 SGHDT, CDR2 YYEEEE.

The rearrangement joins TRBV4-3 to TRBJ1-6; 7 positions agree with TRBD1. The V segment lost 4 bases and the J segment 8 bases; nucleotides outside the gene matches: 8. The CDR3 is made up of 15 amino acids. Germline CDR1 is LGHNA and CDR2 is YSLEER. The CDR3, as DNA: TGCGCCAGCAGCCTTAATGACCAGGGGGATTCACCCCTCCACTTT. This translates into CASSLNDQGDSPLHF.

The chain uses TRBV29-1 and TRBJ1-1; D may be TRBD1 (6 bases). The ends were cut back, 8 bases at V and 2 bases at J, with 15 bases in the middle. Germline V gene lookup returns CDR1 SQVTM and CDR2 ANQGSEA. CDR3 length: 13 residues. The CDR3 nucleotides read TGCAGCTACCTGACAGGTGGAAACACTGAAGCTTTCTTT. Encoded protein: CSYLTGGNTEAFF.

The table lists this clone with a few counts. The chain recombines TRBV7-6 with TRBJ1-3; the D is unclear. The germline V gene has CDR1 SGHVS and CDR2 FNYEAQ. V was clipped by 3 bases and J by 0 bases, with 12 bases between them. The CDR3 is 16 residues long. The chain's CDR3 is CASSFGSWASGNTIYF. For the CDR3, the DNA is TGTGCCAGCAGCTTCGGCAGTTGGGCCTCTGGAAACACCATATATTTT.

V and J are TRBV29-1 and TRBJ2-5, with D perhaps matching TRBD2 (5 bases). Germline CDR1 reads SQVTM; CDR2 reads ANQGSEA. The CDR3 runs to 13 residues. Trimming removed 4 bases from V and 5 bases from J, with 14 bases in between. In DNA, the CDR3 is TGCAGCGTTGTGGGAGCTCTCGTGGAGACCCAGTACTTC. Its protein product is CSVVGALVETQYF. Complete variable domain (other parts from reference TRBV29-1 and TRBJ2-5): SAVISQKPSRDICQRGTSLTIQCQVDSQVTMMFWYRQQPGQSLTLIATANQGSEATYESGFVIDKFPISRPNLTFSTLTVSNMSPEDSSIYLCSVVGALVETQYFGPGTRLLVL.

J is TRBJ1-2 and V is TRBV29-1; 9 nucleotides line up with TRBD1. V shed 6 bases and J 8 bases; nucleotides not matched to a gene: 4. Germline V gene sequence: CDR1 SQVTM, CDR2 ANQGSEA. The CDR3 has 11 amino acids. The CDR3 loop is CSVRDREGYTF. The CDR3 DNA reads as TGCAGCGTCCGGGACAGGGAAGGCTACACCTTC.

V and J are TRBV6-5 and TRBJ1-5; D uncertain. From germline, CDR1 is MNHEY and CDR2 SVGAGI. The CDR3 sequence is 12 residues long. Trimming took off 8 bases at V and 4 bases at J, with 9 bases between the two ends. CDR3 bases: TGTGCCAGCCAGACGGTTAATCAGCCCCAGCATTTT. This sequence encodes CASQTVNQPQHF.

V and J are TRBV7-6 and TRBJ1-3, with D perhaps TRBD1 (5 bases). The CDR3 is 18 amino acids. CDR1 and CDR2 (germline): SGHVS, FNYEAQ. V dropped 5 bases and J dropped 2 bases, with 22 bases sitting between them. As DNA, the CDR3 is TGTGCCAGCAGCCCGCAAGAATGGGGTGGGGGTGCTGGAAACACCATATATTTT. Protein: CASSPQEWGGGAGNTIYF. Full variable domain (rest looked up from reference TRBV7-6 and TRBJ1-3): GAGVSQSPRYKVTKRGQDVALRCDPISGHVSLYWYRQALGQGPEFLTYFNYEAQQDKSGLPNDRFSAERPEGSISTLTIQRTEQRDSAMYRCASSPQEWGGGAGNTIYFGEGSWLTVV.

The CDR3 spells CASRETYEQYF. Here the CDR3 DNA reads TGTGCCAGCAGGGAAACCTACGAGCAGTACTTC. This sequence joins TRBV25-1 and TRBJ2-7; unclear D gene. The CDR3 has 11 amino acids. V lost 6 bases and J 2 bases, leaving 5 bases between the germline ends. In germline, CDR1 is MGHDK, CDR2 SYGVNS.